The clone carrying this T cell receptor (beta chain) appeared a few times. No antigen is known for it. One end of the junction varies from germline; a read error may be responsible. The record originates from a study of neurological immune-mediated disorders. Overall study results and limits: The greatest degree of TCR clonal expansion was observed in HTLV-1-associated myelopathy, with the lowest in multiple sclerosis, below that of healthy controls. The repertoires of 18 of 34 multiple sclerosis patients fell into one related-CDR3 cluster (a possible signature) under phylogenetic grouping.

PBMCs stored at -80 C, numbering 2 million, were the origin of the unsorted libraries. The CDR3 sequence is 15 residues long. Germline V CDR1 and CDR2: MGHRA, YSYEKL. With 10-nucleotide random UMIs included, cDNA was synthesized by 5'RACE. TCRdb re-analysed the 5' RACE reads in MiXCR, keeping a single row per CDR3 protein. The repertoire consists of tens of thousands of distinct CDR3 sequences, with roughly 3.5% occurring once and the leading ten covering less than 2%. The rearrangement links TRBV4-1 to TRBJ1-4; D not resolved. The receptor was derived from a man aged 30 to 39 with multiple sclerosis. The sequencing input was PBMCs. CDR3 protein: CASSQSPITSEKLFF. CDR3 DNA sequence: TGCGCCAGCAGCCAATCTCCCATTACTAGTGAAAAACTGTTTTTT.